The 24 T cell receptor beta chains below were found in one sample sequenced in a study of regulatory T cells in long-lasting Graves disease. The time point was: newly diagnosed GD, antithyroid drugs for less than 3 months. After RNA was extracted from PBMCs, the TCR library was made from it. In building TCR beta libraries, iRepertoire HTBI primers were used together with Arm-PCR of CDR3 regions. TCRdb re-analysed the multiplex PCR reads in MiXCR, keeping a single row per CDR3 protein. Here the sample spans around 450,000 distinct CDR3 sequences, approximately 15% being singletons. This same sample was also part of a study on T cells in Graves' hyperthyroidism and ophthalmopathy.

Here the sequenced sample was peripheral blood mononuclear cells (PBMCs), taken at new diagnosis, from a patient treated with antithyroid drugs. The origin of the receptors is a woman under 40 with Graves disease.

This chain uses TRBV10-3 with TRBJ1-5; TRBD1 matches at 7 bases. Germline V gene data show CDR1 as ENHRY and CDR2 as SYGVKD. V shed 3 bases, J shed 6 bases, and the junction held 5 bases outside the gene matches. This CDR3 is 14 amino acids long. The CDR3 spells CAISDSQGSQPQHF. The CDR3, as DNA: TGTGCCATCAGTGACTCACAGGGGTCTCAGCCCCAGCATTTT.

The sample holds many counts of this clonotype. The chain links TRBV12-3 or TRBV12-4 to TRBJ2-1; 10 bases match TRBD2. This CDR3 has 16 residues. V shed 6 bases and J 7 bases; nucleotides not matched to a gene: 12. Here the CDR3 reads CASSKAGTSATNEQFF. CDR3 sequence (DNA): TGTGCCAGCAGCAAGGCAGGGACTAGCGCAACAAATGAGCAGTTCTTC.

In this sample, this clonotype turned up many times. The J gene is TRBJ1-2, the V gene TRBV2, with D maybe TRBD1 (5 bases). V lost 5 bases and J lost 7, with 17 bases in between. Germline loops: CDR1 SNHLY, CDR2 FYNNEI. There are 14 residues in the CDR3. The CDR3 nucleotides are TGTGCCAGCAGTCCCGAGGACACAGTCTTTGGCTACACCTTC. Its protein is CASSPEDTVFGYTF.

This clonotype occurred a few times. The chain links TRBV19 to TRBJ1-2, with D unresolved. The V and J ends lost 3 bases and 0 bases respectively, with 17 bases between them. The length of the CDR3 is 17 residues. Germline lookup yields CDR1 LNHDA and CDR2 SQIVND (reference sequence). CDR3 in DNA: TGTGCCAGTAGTATTTTATCCAGCCAATACTCTAACTATGGCTACACCTTC. Protein: CASSILSSQYSNYGYTF.

This clonotype has just a few counts. The genes are TRBV24-1 and TRBJ2-7, with a tentative D call TRBD1 (7 bases). Trimming cost V 2 bases and J 9 bases, with 22 bases left between them. The CDR3 totals 16 residues. Germline V gene data show CDR1 as KGHDR and CDR2 as SFDVKD. As DNA, the CDR3 is TGTGCCACCAGTGATTCGCTGGGACAGCGGGCGTCGGGGCAGTACTTC. The encoded protein is CATSDSLGQRASGQYF.

This clonotype was counted a few times. The chain couples TRBV6-1 to TRBJ2-7; 10 positions match TRBD2. The CDR3 consists of 18 residues. V trimming: 5 bases; J trimming: 0 bases; junction bases outside the gene matches: 13. Germline-derived CDR1 and CDR2 are MNHNS and SASEGT. DNA of the CDR3: TGTGCCAGCAGTACCATCAGCCTTAGCGGGAGGACCTCCTACGAGCAGTACTTC. Translating gives CASSTISLSGRTSYEQYF.

This clonotype has ten or more counts. V and J are TRBV27 and TRBJ2-1, with 11 bases fitting TRBD2. Trimming took 0 bases from V and 4 from J; bases not matched to a gene: 8. The CDR3 totals 18 residues. CDR1 and CDR2 (germline): MNHEY, SMNVEV (reference sequence). CDR3 in DNA: TGTGCCAGCAGTTTATCGGGGACTAGCGGTCCCTCTTACAATGAGCAGTTCTTC. Amino acid sequence: CASSLSGTSGPSYNEQFF.

This clonotype was counted at least ten times. The V gene is TRBV7-9, the J gene TRBJ2-3, with D unclear. Germline CDR1 reads SEHNR; CDR2 reads FQNEAQ (reference sequence). The germline V and J ends were trimmed by 3 bases and 2 bases, with 9 bases remaining between them. The CDR3 length is 14 residues. The CDR3 sequence is CASSFAEHTDTQYF. The DNA for the CDR3 is TGTGCCAGCAGCTTCGCCGAGCACACAGATACGCAGTATTTT.

This clonotype has a handful of counts. The chain recombines TRBV5-1 with TRBJ2-1; D gene unclear. The CDR3 has 15 residues. CDR1 and CDR2 from the germline V gene are SGHRS and YFSETQ. V lost 0 bases, J lost 6 bases, and 13 bases lay in between. The CDR3 loop is CASSLDSGESNEQFF. The CDR3 nucleotides read TGCGCCAGCAGCTTGGATTCAGGCGAAAGCAATGAGCAGTTCTTC.

As to this clonotype: This may come from a read error, since a much larger clone is one base off. The J gene is TRBJ2-7, the V gene TRBV6-1; D ambiguous. The germline gives CDR1 MNHNS, CDR2 SASEGT. The CDR3 is made up of 12 amino acids. The CDR3 loop reads CTSRRSSYEQYF. Written as DNA, the CDR3 is TGTACCAGTCGTCGGAGCTCCTACGAGCAGTACTTC.

This clonotype occurred many times. The CDR3 DNA follows: TGCAGCGTCACCGTTCTTGGCTATGGCTACACCTTC. It translates to CSVTVLGYGYTF. This chain links TRBV29-1 with TRBJ1-2; D is ambiguous. With 6 bases removed from V and 4 bases from J, the gap between germline ends came to 12 bases. CDR3 length: 12 residues. Germline values: CDR1 SQVTM, CDR2 ANQGSEA.

Only one count was recorded for this clonotype. A clone one base away is much larger, so this may be a read error. Because the CDR3 is missing its conserved closing phenylalanine or tryptophan, this is likely a read error. The rearrangement uses TRBV12-3 or TRBV12-4 and TRBJ2-5, with 14 bases that match TRBD2. CDR3 size: 19 residues. V lost 2 bases and J lost 7; bases outside the gene matches: 15. The CDR3 DNA sequence: TGTGCCAGCAGTTTACATTCCGGGACTAGCGGGAGACCGGTCGGGACCCAGTACCTC. Encoded protein: CASSLHSGTSGRPVGTQYL.

The chain employs TRBV24-1 and TRBJ2-7, with 7 bases identical to TRBD1. Per the germline V gene, CDR1 is KGHDR and CDR2 is SFDVKD. Unmatched junction bases numbered 4, after V lost 7 bases and J lost 2 bases. This CDR3 spans 13 amino acids. CDR3 coding DNA: TGTGCCACCAGCGGGGACAGCACCTACGAGCAGTACTTC. Translated, it gives CATSGDSTYEQYF.

The chain combines TRBV11-2 with TRBJ2-1; no definite D call. Germline loops: CDR1 SGHAT, CDR2 FQNNGV. Trimming cost V 1 base and J 9 bases, with 13 bases left between them. This CDR3 region has 14 residues. The CDR3 protein is CASSLAQITREQFF. The CDR3 coding sequence is TGTGCCAGCAGCTTAGCCCAGATCACGCGTGAGCAGTTCTTC.

This clonotype was detected ten times or more. This sequence joins TRBV5-1 and TRBJ2-1; either TRBD1 or TRBD2 may supply D (5 bases each). CDR1 is SGHRS, CDR2 YFSETQ, per germline. The CDR3 runs to 16 residues. V lost 1 base to trimming and J lost 7 bases, with 18 bases between them. Here the CDR3 DNA reads TGCGCCAGCAGCTTGATTTTCGGTGTGGGGGAGAATGAGCAGTTCTTC. It codes for CASSLIFGVGENEQFF.

This clonotype came up a few times. The J gene is TRBJ2-1, the V gene TRBV6-2 or TRBV6-3, with D unresolved. The V gene lost 7 bases and the J gene lost 8 bases, with 6 bases spanning the gap. CDR3 length equals 10 residues. Germline V CDR1 and CDR2: MNHEY, SVGEGT. The CDR3 here is CASTEDEQFF. The DNA for the CDR3 is TGTGCCAGCACCGAAGATGAGCAGTTCTTC.

This clonotype was recorded a few times. The chain carries TRBV29-1 and TRBJ2-1; 7 nucleotides line up with TRBD2. Germline CDR1 SQVTM, CDR2 ANQGSEA. The CDR3 extends over 13 amino acids. Trimming took 5 bases from V and 4 from J; bases not matched to a gene: 5. The CDR3: CSVPGEGYNEQFF. CDR3 DNA sequence: TGCAGCGTTCCTGGGGAGGGTTACAATGAGCAGTTCTTC.

In this sample, this clonotype turned up many times. The chain couples TRBV12-3 or TRBV12-4 to TRBJ2-1; 10 bases align to TRBD2. Germline trimming cut 2 bases from V and 4 bases from J; bases unmatched to any gene: 2. This CDR3 spans 15 amino acids. The CDR3 loop is CASSLTSGDYNEQFF. CDR3 bases: TGTGCCAGCAGTTTAACTAGCGGGGATTACAATGAGCAGTTCTTC.

This clonotype has more than one count but fewer than ten. The chain recombines TRBV5-4 with TRBJ2-7; D gene uncertain. Trimming shortened V by 0 bases and J by 0 bases, and 7 bases separated the two germline ends. Germline values: CDR1 SGHNT, CDR2 YYREEE (reference sequence). This CDR3 comprises 14 residues. The CDR3 loop reads CASSLDSNSYEQYF. Here the CDR3 DNA reads TGTGCCAGCAGCTTGGACAGCAACTCCTACGAGCAGTACTTC.

This clonotype has a handful of counts. The chain carries TRBV20-1 and TRBJ1-6; possible D gene TRBD1, 5 bases. Germline CDR1 and CDR2: DFQATT and SNEGSKA (reference sequence). The CDR3 extends over 13 amino acids. Trimming pared 0 bases from V and 9 bases from J, leaving 9 bases between. The CDR3 loop is CSARETQGSPLHF. The CDR3 DNA is TGCAGTGCTAGAGAAACTCAGGGTTCACCCCTCCACTTT.

This clonotype was found a few times. CDR3 amino acids: CASSGSEDGGYTF. The CDR3 nucleotides are TGTGCCAGCAGTGGATCGGAGGATGGAGGCTACACCTTC. V usage is TRBV25-1 and J usage is TRBJ1-2; D unclear. Germline-derived CDR1 and CDR2 are MGHDK and SYGVNS. The CDR3 spans 13 residues. V lost 4 bases and J lost 8, with 14 bases in between.

This clonotype turned up a few times. The V gene is TRBV12-3 or TRBV12-4, the J gene TRBJ1-5; tentatively, D is TRBD1 (5 bases). CDR3 size: 15 residues. V lost 3 bases and J 1 base, leaving 10 bases between the germline ends. For the CDR3, the DNA is TGTGCCAGCAGTTTTAGGCGGGGCAGCAATCAGCCCCAGCATTTT. Amino acid sequence: CASSFRRGSNQPQHF.

This clonotype was seen a handful of times. V usage is TRBV6-2 or TRBV6-3 and J usage is TRBJ2-7; D is possibly TRBD1 or TRBD2 (5 bases each). The CDR3 is made up of 15 amino acids. V gave up 6 bases and J gave up 3 bases, with 18 bases separating them. Germline CDR1 reads MNHEY; CDR2 reads SVGEGT. Here the CDR3 reads CASSPREAGSYEQYF. The CDR3 coding sequence is TGTGCCAGCAGCCCTCGTGAGGCAGGGAGCTACGAGCAGTACTTC.

The genes are TRBV9 and TRBJ1-2; TRBD1 might be the D (5 bases). Trimming shortened V by 6 bases and J by 6 bases, and 21 bases separated the two germline ends. The germline V gene encodes CDR1 SGDLS and CDR2 YYNGEE. The CDR3 runs 15 residues. The DNA for the CDR3 is TGTGCCAGCACTCCCCCGGGACGGGGCTATGATGGCTACACCTTC. Residues: CASTPPGRGYDGYTF.